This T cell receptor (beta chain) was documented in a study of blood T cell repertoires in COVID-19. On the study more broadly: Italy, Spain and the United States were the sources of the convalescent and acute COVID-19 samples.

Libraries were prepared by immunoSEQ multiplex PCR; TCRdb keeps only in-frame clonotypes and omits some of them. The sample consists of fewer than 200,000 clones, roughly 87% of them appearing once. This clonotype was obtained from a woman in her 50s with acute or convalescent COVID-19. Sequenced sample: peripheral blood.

In DNA, the CDR3 is TGTGCCAGTAGTAGAGTAGCGGGGGGGCCGGAGACCCAGTACTTC. It translates to CASSRVAGGPETQYF. The chain is built from TRBV19 and TRBJ2-5, with TRBD2 matching 11 bases. The CDR3 spans 15 residues. V trimming: 4 bases; J trimming: 5 bases; junction bases outside the gene matches: 6. Germline lookup yields CDR1 LNHDA and CDR2 SQIVND (reference sequence).